The 6 T cell receptor beta chains presented below share a single source sample, sequenced in a study of T cell responses to AZD1222 COVID-19 vaccine. Sequencing was performed with immunoSEQ multiplex PCR; in TCRdb, only in-frame clones are kept and a portion is missing. The repertoire has some 180,000 clones, roughly 92% of them found once; the top ten carry around 1.5%. Sample: peripheral blood, taken on day 0 of AZD1222 vaccination. The source is an adult in good health.

The rearrangement uses TRBV5-1 and TRBJ2-7; tentative D call: TRBD1 (6 bases). Germline V CDR1 and CDR2: SGHRS, YFSETQ. Deletions cut 0 bases from V and 5 bases from J, with 12 bases between. The CDR3 is 14 amino acids. The CDR3 protein is CASSLETGINEQYF. CDR3 nucleotides: TGCGCCAGCAGCTTGGAAACAGGGATCAACGAGCAGTACTTC.

The rearrangement uses TRBV19 and TRBJ1-5, with 8 bases lining up with TRBD1. CDR3 length: 14 residues. Germline values: CDR1 LNHDA, CDR2 SQIVND (reference sequence). The ends lost 2 bases at V and 4 bases at J; junction bases unmatched: 1. The CDR3 coding sequence is TGTGCCAGTAGTATAAACAGGGGGAATCAGCCCCAGCATTTT. Its translation is CASSINRGNQPQHF.

This clone was detected a few times. The same CDR3 also results from other DNA sequences found in this sample. The chain employs TRBV6-1 and TRBJ2-5, with 12 nucleotides matching TRBD2. V was clipped by 2 bases and J by 2 bases; unmatched bases: 0. The CDR3 sequence is 15 residues long. Germline lookup yields CDR1 MNHNS and CDR2 SASEGT. The CDR3 region has the DNA TGTGCCAGCAGTGAACTAGCGGGAGGGCAAGAGACCCAGTACTTC. Encoded protein: CASSELAGGQETQYF.

The sample holds a few counts of this clone. This chain uses TRBV4-1 with TRBJ2-1; 14 bases match TRBD2. Germline loops: CDR1 MGHRA, CDR2 YSYEKL. Germline trimming cut 3 bases from V and 8 bases from J; bases unmatched to any gene: 6. The CDR3 runs 16 residues. The CDR3: CASSQGGLAGVHEQFF. Written as DNA, the CDR3 is TGCGCCAGCAGCCAGGGGGGACTAGCGGGAGTCCATGAGCAGTTCTTC.

This rearrangement joins TRBV5-4 to TRBJ2-1; possible D gene TRBD2, 6 bases. From germline, CDR1 is SGHNT and CDR2 YYREEE (reference sequence). The CDR3 consists of 13 residues. With 3 bases removed from V and 8 bases from J, the gap between germline ends came to 12 bases. CDR3 loop: CASSSGSSDEQFF. CDR3 coding DNA: TGTGCCAGCAGCTCCGGGAGCAGTGATGAGCAGTTCTTC.

V and J are TRBV4-3 and TRBJ1-1, with a possible D match to TRBD1 (6 bases). CDR1 LGHNA and CDR2 YSLEER come from the germline V gene. The V end was cut by 4 bases, the J end by 3 bases, with 18 bases between. The CDR3 length is 16 residues. The CDR3: CASSPRGGPMDTEAFF. DNA for the CDR3: TGCGCCAGCAGCCCAAGGGGGGGCCCAATGGACACTGAAGCTTTCTTT.